This T cell receptor beta chain originates from a study of blood T cell repertoires in COVID-19. Across the study: Spain, Italy and the United States supplied samples that represented acute and convalescent COVID-19. From T cells, B-cell-depleted T cells, or PBMCs came the material, which was cDNA or gDNA.

Authors' data handling: Amplification with reference gene primers provided the estimates of nucleated cell counts. Sequencing was performed with immunoSEQ multiplex PCR; in TCRdb, only in-frame clones are kept and a portion is missing. For V, J and clone size, that table is used; D and trimming come from the DNA. The sample has some 150,000 clones, approximately 85% seen once; the top ten hold approximately 2.5%. Germline V lookup: CDR1 LGHDT, CDR2 YNNKEL (reference sequence). This CDR3 is 18 amino acids long. The J segment lost 5 bases and the V segment lost 1 base, leaving 6 bases of the junction unmatched.

The chain joins TRBV3-1 (or the pseudogene TRBV3-2) to TRBJ2-2, with 14 bases fitting TRBD2. The sequenced material came from peripheral blood. The sequence was obtained from a human donor with acute or convalescent COVID-19. The donor label of this sample is uncertain. This CDR3 reads CASSQGTSGRRDTGELFF. The CDR3 region has the DNA TGTGCCAGCAGCCAAGGGACTAGCGGGAGGAGAGATACCGGGGAGCTGTTTTTT.